The rows below give T cell receptor beta chains drawn from one sample of a study of T cell changes during pregnancy in multiple sclerosis. This table comes from immunoSEQ multiplex PCR, and its TCRdb copy is limited to in-frame clones, with some not included. The sample shows around 30,000 clones, 85% of them seen only once. The starting material was CD8+ T cells from peripheral blood mononuclear cells, obtained after pregnancy. The receptors come from a female donor with multiple sclerosis, enrolled in a pregnancy study. Both conserved end residues are part of each CDR3.

v_call	j_call	cdr3_aa
TRBV30	TRBJ2-5	CAWTGTGDAETQYF
TRBV7-9	TRBJ2-2	CASSLGPAGEISGELFF
TRBV11-2	TRBJ2-7	CASSLGTLGGGAHEQYF
TRBV6-1	TRBJ2-7	CASSAKGSLGYEQYF
TRBV7-9	TRBJ1-2	CASSLPNSRLPAPF
TRBV5-1	TRBJ2-5	CASSPGGLAGPRETQYF
TRBV29-1	TRBJ2-7	CSVAAGEYYEQYF
TRBV15	TRBJ2-5	CATSMSRPINQETQYF
TRBV5-1	TRBJ2-3	CASSLVVRGYGLGGITDTQYF
TRBV5-1	TRBJ2-5	CASSWGRRMETQYF
TRBV28	TRBJ1-6	CASSFGGENNSPLHF
TRBV4-1	TRBJ2-1	CASSQLGTADYNEQFF
TRBV6-4	TRBJ2-2	CASSLTGSGELFF
TRBV7-3	TRBJ1-2	CASSLRSPEANYGYTF
TRBV13	TRBJ1-1	CASSSWGMTGEGEAFF
TRBV7-3	TRBJ2-5	CASSSGLAGSETQYF
TRBV9	TRBJ1-5	CASSAGGNNQPQHF
TRBV10-3	TRBJ2-6	CAISGAYLPSGANVLTF
TRBV19	TRBJ2-2	CASRAFGRGFLGGELFF
TRBV19	TRBJ1-5	CASSIRDINQPQHF
TRBV27	TRBJ2-1	CASSWGTQQFF
TRBV6-5	TRBJ1-1	CASSPETGVLMAFF
TRBV19	TRBJ2-2	CASSILPGNTGELFF
TRBV7-9	TRBJ2-2	CASSFPEGNTGELFF
TRBV11-2	TRBJ2-4	CASSPRLRAKNIQYF
TRBV7-2	TRBJ2-1	CASSLEMGGYNEQFF
TRBV27	TRBJ1-6	CASSLSPTTAGYSPLHF
TRBV29-1	TRBJ1-2	CSVEGGTTNYGYTF
TRBV2	TRBJ1-1	CASSELGQGNMNTEAFF
TRBV7-9	TRBJ2-2	CASSYLLADGELFF
TRBV4-1	TRBJ2-1	CASSLAGSDEQFF
TRBV2	TRBJ2-7	CASSDGLGGYEQYF
TRBV7-9	TRBJ2-1	CASSLGGGVISPEFF
TRBV2	TRBJ1-6	CASTRIRAATGNNSPLHF
TRBV10-3	TRBJ1-3	CATLTGGAGNTIYF
TRBV5-1	TRBJ1-2	CASSLGQGVNYGYTF
TRBV9	TRBJ2-7	CASSAIEVGEQYF
TRBV28	TRBJ2-7	CASSLGGLYEQYF
TRBV27	TRBJ2-7	CASSPSNSYEQYF
TRBV6-5	TRBJ1-1	CASSYSVGGEGAFF
TRBV10-3	TRBJ1-2	CAISPSPGQANYGYTF
TRBV19	TRBJ2-1	CASRDRAFNEQFF
TRBV4-1	TRBJ2-1	CASSQDTETGSYNEQFF
TRBV6-1	TRBJ1-6	CASSDGTGGNSPLHF
TRBV4-1	TRBJ2-7	CASSQIPHTSYEQYF
TRBV28	TRBJ2-3	CASSSDQTGLRADTQYF
TRBV7-9	TRBJ1-1	CASSHGWEAFF
TRBV4-3	TRBJ2-1	CASSQDGAGGPIEQFF
TRBV7-2	TRBJ2-7	CASSLDIGRETYEQYF
TRBV27	TRBJ2-1	CASSFTGVGGAEIEQFF
TRBV29-1	TRBJ1-1	CSVGSGLIEAFF
TRBV2	TRBJ1-5	CASSERWTGDQPQHF
TRBV9	TRBJ1-1	CASSVTGLSNTEAFF
TRBV27	TRBJ2-7	CASSLSRGYEQYF